This T cell receptor beta chain emerged from a study of human T cells and chemical hapten exposure. Looking at the study overall: From small differences in pooled library volume came most of the variation in per-sample TCR yields.

This CDR3 is 13 amino acids long. Germline CDR1 reads SGHTA; CDR2 reads FQGTGA. The V gene end was trimmed by 5 bases and the J gene end by 4 bases; junction bases not matched to a gene: 4. In TCRdb, the RACE reads were re-called with MiXCR into one record per CDR3 protein. The sample yields about 82,000 distinct CDR3 sequences, about 6.6% seen once. Time point: patch test 2, 6 weeks after DPC sensitization. The treatment here: therapeutic diphenylcyclopropenone sensitization with weekly scalp DPC. The receptor was isolated from a woman in her twenties or thirties with alopecia areata. Some clones in this sample may be carry-over from other donors' samples. The specimen comprised whole blood, sampled in connection with sensitization to the hapten diphenylcyclopropenone (DPC). The chain uses TRBV7-3 and TRBJ1-1, with TRBD1 identical over 7 bases. The CDR3 protein is CASSTTGATEAFF. The CDR3 DNA reads TGTGCCAGCAGCACTACAGGGGCCACTGAAGCTTTCTTT.